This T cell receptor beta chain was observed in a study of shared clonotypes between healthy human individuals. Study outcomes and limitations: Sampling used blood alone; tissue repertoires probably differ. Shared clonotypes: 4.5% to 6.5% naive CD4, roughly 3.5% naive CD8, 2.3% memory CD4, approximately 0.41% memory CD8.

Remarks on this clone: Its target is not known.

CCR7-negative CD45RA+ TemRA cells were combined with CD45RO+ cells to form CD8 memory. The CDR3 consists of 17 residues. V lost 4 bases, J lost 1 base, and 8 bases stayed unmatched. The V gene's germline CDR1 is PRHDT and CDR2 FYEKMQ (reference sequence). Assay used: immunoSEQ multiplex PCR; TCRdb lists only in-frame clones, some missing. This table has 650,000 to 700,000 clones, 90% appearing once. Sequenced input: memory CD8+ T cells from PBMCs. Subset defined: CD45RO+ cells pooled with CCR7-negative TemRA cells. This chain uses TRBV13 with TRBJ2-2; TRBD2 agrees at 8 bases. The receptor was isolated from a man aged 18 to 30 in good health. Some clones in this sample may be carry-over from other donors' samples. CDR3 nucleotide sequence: TGTGCCAGCAGCTCCAGTGAACTAGCGGTGAACACCGGGGAGCTGTTTTTT. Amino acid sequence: CASSSSELAVNTGELFF.